A single sample gave rise to the 21 T cell receptor beta chains below, sequenced in a study of T cells in women clearing cervical HPV infection. TCRdb's table, derived via immunoSEQ multiplex PCR, lists solely in-frame clones and lacks some. The repertoire table contains around 40,000 clones. What was sequenced was blood buffy coat. The receptors were sampled from a woman between 18 and 75 years old with a cervical HPV16 infection that either progressed to CIN3+ or cleared (not recorded which).

Details on this clone: Coverage ceases 3 residues before the CDR3 finishes, and the germline J gene fills in the end. The chain is built from TRBV20-1 and TRBJ2-4; 8 bases match TRBD1. V was clipped by 5 bases and J by 0 bases; unmatched bases: 15. The germline V gene has CDR1 DFQATT and CDR2 SNEGSKA (reference sequence). There are 18 residues in the CDR3. CDR3 DNA (partial): TGCAGTGCTGGGCCGAGACGACAGGGGCTTCTAGCCAAAAACATT. Amino acids: CSAGPRRQGLLAKNI. The full CDR3 protein reads CSAGPRRQGLLAKNIQYF.

As to this clone: The sequenced fragment ends 3 residues before the CDR3 boundary, so the rest is inferred from the germline J gene. The rearrangement joins TRBV19 to TRBJ2-1; TRBD2 aligns across 7 bases. Germline V lookup: CDR1 LNHDA, CDR2 SQIVND (reference sequence). The length of the CDR3 is 16 residues. V shed 1 base and J 2 bases; nucleotides not matched to a gene: 5. This CDR3 is CASSIGTSLAYNEQFF. CDR3 DNA (partial): TGTGCCAGTAGTATAGGGACTAGTTTAGCCTACAATGAG.

This clone counts as medium-sized by frequency. Read coverage stops 3 residues before the CDR3 terminus; the germline J gene supplies the remainder. The J gene is TRBJ2-3, the V gene TRBV4-2, with a weak D call TRBD2 (6 bases). V was clipped by 0 bases and J by 8 bases, with 15 bases between them. The length of the CDR3 is 15 residues. The germline gives CDR1 LGHNA, CDR2 YNFKEQ. The DNA read from the CDR3 is TGTGCCAGCAGCCAAGACCCCGGACTCGGGGGTACG. Its translation: CASSQDPGLGGT. The entire CDR3 protein reads CASSQDPGLGGTQYF.

The CDR3 bases that were read are TGTGCCAGCTCCGCAGGGGGGCACTATGGC. This codes for CASSAGGHYG. The complete CDR3 protein is CASSAGGHYGYTF. V and J are TRBV18 and TRBJ1-2; 7 bases match TRBD1. Sequencing ends 3 residues short of the CDR3 end; the germline J gene provides the rest. This CDR3 spans 13 amino acids. Germline CDR1 reads KGHSH; CDR2 reads LQKENI. With 6 bases clipped from V and 3 bases from J, the junction kept 4 bases outside the gene matches.

On this clone: The read ends 3 residues shy of where the CDR3 ends; the end is completed using the germline J gene. This rearrangement joins TRBV10-3 to TRBJ2-3; TRBD2 matches at 10 bases. The CDR3 runs to 14 residues. In germline, CDR1 is ENHRY, CDR2 SYGVKD. CDR3 residues: CAASVAGGQETQYF. The covered CDR3 bases are TGTGCCGCCTCCGTAGCGGGGGGCCAAGAGACG.

As concerns this clone: An end of the junction differs from the germline gene, which may be a read error. The read ends 3 residues shy of where the CDR3 ends; the end is completed using the germline J gene. The rearrangement uses TRBV4-2 and TRBJ2-2, with D perhaps TRBD2 (6 bases). This CDR3 region has 15 residues. CDR1 is LGHNA, CDR2 YNFKEQ, per germline. Partial CDR3 DNA: TGCGCCAGCAGCCAAGTTTTGGGGGGAGCCGGGGAG. Translating gives CASSQVLGGAGE. The complete CDR3 sequence is CASSQVLGGAGELFF.

In regard to this clone: The read terminates 3 residues before the CDR3 end, so the remaining end is supplied by the germline J gene. The chain has TRBV5-1 and TRBJ1-2; the match to TRBD1 covers 10 bases. V lost 2 bases and J lost 4; bases outside the gene matches: 2. Germline CDR1 is SGHRS and CDR2 is YFSETQ. CDR3 length: 14 amino acids. The part of the CDR3 DNA that was read is TGCGCCAGCAGCTTAGGACAGGGGGGCTATGGC. Residues: CASSLGQGGYG. The CDR3 in its entirety is CASSLGQGGYGYTF.

Details on this clone: The read ends 3 residues shy of where the CDR3 ends; the end is completed using the germline J gene. This chain connects TRBV20-1 to TRBJ2-1; possibly TRBD1 for D (6 bases). This CDR3 region has 15 residues. In germline, CDR1 is DFQATT, CDR2 SNEGSKA (reference sequence). Trimming left V 0 bases short and J 5 bases short, with 14 bases between. CDR3 residues: CSARDGAGEHNEQFF. The covered CDR3 bases are TGCAGTGCTAGAGATGGGGCAGGGGAACACAATGAG.

A word on this clone: The read terminates 3 residues ahead of where the CDR3 ends, so the germline J gene completes it. The rearrangement links TRBV7-2 to TRBJ1-2; 11 bases line up with TRBD1. The CDR3 contains 14 residues. After removal of 5 bases from V and 7 bases from J, the junction contained 6 bases not matched to a gene. The germline V gene encodes CDR1 SGHTA and CDR2 FQGNSA. The CDR3 sequence: CASSPGQGAIGYTF. CDR3 DNA (partial): TGTGCCAGCAGCCCAGGACAGGGGGCCATTGGC.

Comment on this clone: The CDR3 end lies 3 residues beyond the end of the read and is filled in from the germline J gene. The chain uses TRBV5-1 and TRBJ2-1, with TRBD2 matching 8 bases. V lost 6 bases and J lost 7; bases outside the gene matches: 9. The germline V gene encodes CDR1 SGHRS and CDR2 YFSETQ. CDR3 length: 14 amino acids. CDR3 bases read: TGCGCCAGCATCGACCCGGGGGGGAGGAATGAG. It is translated as CASIDPGGRNE. Given in full, the CDR3 is CASIDPGGRNEQFF. The whole variable domain, remainder taken from reference TRBV5-1 and TRBJ2-1, is KAGVTQTPRYLIKTRGQQVTLSCSPISGHRSVSWYQQTPGQGLQFLFEYFSETQRNKGNFPGRFSGRQFSNSRSEMNVSTLELGDSALYLCASIDPGGRNEQFFGPGTRLTVL.

A word on this clone: The DNA ends 3 residues before the CDR3 does, and the rest of the CDR3 is filled in from the germline J gene. This sequence joins TRBV6-2 or TRBV6-3 and TRBJ2-7; D perhaps matches TRBD1 (5 bases). The V end was cut by 2 bases, the J end by 0 bases, with 8 bases between. The CDR3 is made up of 14 amino acids. Germline CDR1 MNHEY, CDR2 SVGEGT. The sequenced CDR3 bases are TGTGCCAGCAGTTACCCGGACATCTCCTACGAG. It codes for CASSYPDISYE. The entire CDR3 sequence reads CASSYPDISYEQYF.

On this clone itself: The CDR3 goes on 3 residues after the read ends, and that part is filled in from the germline J gene. V gene TRBV5-6 combines with J gene TRBJ2-2, with 9 bases aligning to TRBD1. CDR3 length equals 15 residues. The germline V gene has CDR1 SGHDT and CDR2 YYEEEE. CDR3 sequence reads: CASSLVDRGSEKLFF. The part of the CDR3 DNA that was read is TGTGCCAGCAGCTTGGTGGACAGGGGTAGTGAAAAG.

As to this clone: The read halts 3 residues ahead of the CDR3 end, with the missing end drawn from the germline J gene. The chain joins TRBV20-1 to TRBJ2-3, with D uncertain. The germline V gene has CDR1 DFQATT and CDR2 SNEGSKA (reference sequence). The CDR3 consists of 14 residues. The CDR3 DNA, read in part, is TGCAGTGCTAGAACGGGTAGTAGCCAAGAGACG. The encoded protein is CSARTGSSQET. The whole CDR3 sequence reads CSARTGSSQETQYF.

In regard to this clone: The missing CDR3 end, 3 residues past where the read stops, is filled in from the germline J gene. The V call is TRBV6-4, the J call TRBJ2-1; D could derive from TRBD1 or TRBD2 (5 bases each). The CDR3 has 13 residues. CDR1 is MRHNA and CDR2 is SNTAGT in the germline V gene. V was pared by 5 bases and J by 7 bases, with 12 bases between. The DNA read from the CDR3 is TGTGCCAGCAGTAGGGAGAACAGGAATGAG. Translation: CASSRENRNE. The full CDR3 sequence reads CASSRENRNEQFF.

Of note for this clone: The CDR3 end falls 3 residues outside the read, so it is completed with the germline J gene. The genes are TRBV9 and TRBJ1-2, with TRBD1 as a possible D gene (5 bases). The germline CDR1 and CDR2 sequences are SGDLS and YYNGEE. V was shortened by 4 bases and J by 5 bases, with 15 bases between the two germline ends. There are 14 residues in the CDR3. CDR3 sequence: CASSPETANYGYTF. Incomplete CDR3 DNA: TGTGCCAGCAGCCCCGAGACAGCCAATTATGGC. Based on the CDR3 plus reference TRBV9 and TRBJ1-2, the full variable domain is DSGVTQTPKHLITATGQRVTLRCSPRSGDLSVYWYQQSLDQGLQFLIQYYNGEERAKGNILERFSAQQFPDLHSELNLSSLELGDSALYFCASSPETANYGYTFGSGTRLTVV.

With respect to this clone: The read ends 3 residues early relative to the CDR3; the germline J gene fills the gap. The chain has TRBV6-1 and TRBJ1-2; weak D call: TRBD1 (6 bases). Germline CDR1 is MNHNS and CDR2 is SASEGT. The CDR3 spans 15 residues. Incomplete CDR3 DNA: TGTGCCAGCAGTGAACAAGCGGGGGGCACAGATACC. It specifies CASSEQAGGTDT. In full, the CDR3 reads CASSEQAGGTDTYTF.

Notes on this clone: The read ends 3 residues before the CDR3 terminus; that terminus is restored from the germline J gene. The V and J genes are TRBV6-1 and TRBJ2-3; possible D gene TRBD2, 6 bases. V was pared by 3 bases and J by 1 base, with 14 bases between. Germline V gene lookup returns CDR1 MNHNS and CDR2 SASEGT. This CDR3 is 16 amino acids long. The CDR3 spells CASSEVRGTRTDTQYF. CDR3 DNA (partial): TGTGCCAGCAGTGAGGTCCGGGGGACGCGCACAGATACG.

On this clone itself: The read is 3 residues too short to cover the CDR3 end, so that end is filled in from the germline J gene. The chain recombines TRBV7-9 with TRBJ2-7; a weak D match, TRBD1 (7 bases). The CDR3 runs 12 residues. With 3 bases removed from V and 6 bases from J, the gap between germline ends came to 9 bases. The germline CDR1 and CDR2 sequences are SEHNR and FQNEAQ (reference sequence). The CDR3 loop reads CASSFQGGEQYF. The sequenced part of the CDR3 DNA is TGTGCCAGCAGCTTCCAGGGGGGCGAG.

Worth noting for this clone: The read gets to within 3 residues of the CDR3 end, and the germline J gene fills in the rest. This rearrangement joins TRBV5-4 to TRBJ2-3; D is possibly TRBD2 (6 bases). V shed 0 bases and J shed 6 bases, with 14 bases lying between them. The CDR3 runs 15 residues. The germline gives CDR1 SGHNT, CDR2 YYREEE (reference sequence). CDR3 bases read: TGTGCCAGCAGCTTGGCCGACGGCGGGGCGGATACG. It yields the protein CASSLADGGADT. The entire CDR3 is CASSLADGGADTQYF.

To note about this clone: The sequence runs out 3 residues before the end of the CDR3; the remainder is reconstructed from the germline J gene. The rearrangement links TRBV19 to TRBJ1-4; 7 bases match TRBD1. The CDR3 length is 12 residues. Looked up from germline, CDR1 is LNHDA and CDR2 is SQIVND (reference sequence). CDR3 DNA (partial): TGTGCCAGTAGTATCAGGGGGTCACCA. Translating it yields CASSIRGSP. The entire CDR3 reads CASSIRGSPLFF. Based on the CDR3 plus reference TRBV19 and TRBJ1-4, the full variable domain is DGGITQSPKYLFRKEGQNVTLSCEQNLNHDAMYWYRQDPGQGLRLIYYSQIVNDFQKGDIAEGYSVSREKKESFPLTVTSAQKNPTAFYLCASSIRGSPLFFGSGTQLSVL.

With respect to this clone: The read finishes 3 residues shy of the CDR3 end, and the germline J gene is used to complete it. The chain joins TRBV27 to TRBJ2-1; 14 bases align to TRBD2. CDR1 and CDR2 from the germline V gene are MNHEY and SMNVEV (reference sequence). The V segment lost 5 bases and the J segment 9 bases; nucleotides outside the gene matches: 12. The CDR3 extends over 17 amino acids. The CDR3 DNA, read in part, is TGTGCCAGCAGTACACACCCAGGGACTAGCGGGAGCGGTGAG. Amino acids: CASSTHPGTSGSGE. The whole CDR3 protein reads CASSTHPGTSGSGEQFF.